The 16 T cell receptor beta chains reported below all come from one sample, sequenced in a study of T cells after yellow fever vaccination. Via MiXCR, TCRdb re-called the 5' RACE reads, giving one row per CDR3 protein. Of 100,000 to 150,000 distinct CDR3 sequences listed, roughly 9% are singletons. Here the sequenced sample was CD8+ T cells sorted from PBMCs, taken on the day of the yellow fever booster vaccination. These TCRs come from a man aged 18 to 30 who received the YFV17D yellow fever vaccine.

This clonotype is large (0.1 to 1%) within its sample. This sequence joins TRBV7-8 and TRBJ2-2; D gene ambiguous. With 5 bases removed from V and 0 bases from J, the gap between germline ends came to 7 bases. CDR1 and CDR2 (germline): SGHVS, FQNEAQ. CDR3 length equals 14 residues. The CDR3 reads CASSAVANTGELFF. The DNA of the CDR3 is TGTGCCAGCAGCGCAGTCGCGAACACCGGGGAGCTGTTTTTT.

This clonotype was counted ten times or more. The rearrangement joins TRBV14 to TRBJ1-1; D might be TRBD1 (6 bases). The CDR3 has 17 residues. V was pared by 5 bases and J by 4 bases, with 23 bases between. The germline CDR1 and CDR2 sequences are SGHDN and FVKESK. The CDR3 protein is CASSSIYEGGTGTEAFF. CDR3 coding DNA: TGTGCCAGCAGCTCTATTTACGAAGGGGGGACGGGCACTGAAGCTTTCTTT.

The J gene is TRBJ2-1, the V gene TRBV6-2 or TRBV6-3; 11 bases line up with TRBD2. The V and J ends lost 3 bases and 3 bases, in that order; junction bases with no gene match: 10. Germline V gives CDR1 MNHEY, CDR2 SVGEGT. The CDR3 covers 18 residues. The chain's CDR3 is CASSYSLSGGAVYNEQFF. CDR3 sequence (DNA): TGTGCCAGCAGTTATTCCCTTAGCGGGGGGGCGGTCTACAATGAGCAGTTCTTC.

The sample holds many counts of this clonotype. The chain employs TRBV29-1 and TRBJ2-1; TRBD2 agrees at 8 bases. Germline V CDR1 and CDR2: SQVTM, ANQGSEA. Losses at the gene ends were 0 bases for V and 6 bases for J; bases not matched to a gene: 13. The CDR3 length is 17 residues. CDR3 nucleotides: TGCAGCGTTGAAGATTTTACGGGAGCTAGCGGGTCCAATGAGCAGTTCTTC. Protein: CSVEDFTGASGSNEQFF.

A remark on this clonotype: Since a much larger clone is just one base distant, this may be a read error. V and J are TRBV7-8 and TRBJ2-1; 8 bases are shared with TRBD1. The length of the CDR3 is 16 residues. The germline gives CDR1 SGHVS, CDR2 FQNEAQ. DNA of the CDR3: TGTGCCAGCAGCTTAGTAGGGACAGGCGCCTACACTGAGCAGTTCTTC. Translated: CASSLVGTGAYTEQFF.

In its sample, this clonotype was seen many times. The chain combines TRBV29-1 with TRBJ2-1; perhaps TRBD1 as D (7 bases). V lost 6 bases, J lost 4 bases, and 13 bases lay in between. The length of the CDR3 is 13 residues. Germline V gene data show CDR1 as SQVTM and CDR2 as ANQGSEA. CDR3 region: CSVEGQRYNEQFF. DNA for the CDR3: TGCAGCGTGGAGGGACAGAGATACAATGAGCAGTTCTTC.

This clonotype was picked up many times. The rearrangement links TRBV7-9 to TRBJ2-5; tentative D call: TRBD1 (5 bases). Trimming took off 5 bases at V and 2 bases at J, with 18 bases between the two ends. Germline V CDR1 and CDR2: SEHNR, FQNEAQ (reference sequence). The CDR3 is made up of 16 amino acids. The CDR3 sequence: CASSQTLQGMQETQYF. CDR3 coding DNA: TGTGCCAGCAGCCAAACTCTCCAGGGTATGCAAGAGACCCAGTACTTC.

This chain uses TRBV15 with TRBJ2-5, with 9 bases matching TRBD1. Germline V CDR1 and CDR2: LNHNV, YYDKDF (reference sequence). This CDR3 has 14 amino acids. V dropped 6 bases and J dropped 2; count of bases not matched to a gene: 4. CDR3 DNA sequence: TGTGCCACCAGACGACAGGGGGTTCAAGAGACCCAGTACTTC. Its translation is CATRRQGVQETQYF.

This clonotype was seen a few times. The rearrangement uses TRBV5-5 and TRBJ2-1; D unclear. V lost 0 bases to trimming and J lost 7 bases, with 8 bases between them. CDR3 length: 13 amino acids. Looked up from germline, CDR1 is SGHKS and CDR2 is YYEKEE (reference sequence). CDR3 residues: CASSLALRNEQFF. CDR3 sequence (DNA): TGTGCCAGCAGCTTGGCTCTTAGGAATGAGCAGTTCTTC.

The V and J genes are TRBV7-3 and TRBJ2-3; perhaps TRBD1 as D (6 bases). The length of the CDR3 is 17 residues. V shed 2 bases and J shed 2 bases, with 17 bases lying between them. The V gene's germline CDR1 is SGHTA and CDR2 FQGTGA. CDR3 sequence (DNA): TGTGCCAGCAGCTTAGGCCTGGGACACCAATCCACAGATACGCAGTATTTT. Amino acid sequence: CASSLGLGHQSTDTQYF.

This clonotype was detected many times. This sequence joins TRBV29-1 and TRBJ1-1, with 10 nucleotides matching TRBD1. CDR3 length equals 12 residues. J lost 5 bases, V lost 4 bases, and 1 base had no gene match. In germline, CDR1 is SQVTM, CDR2 ANQGSEA. For the CDR3, the DNA is TGCAGCGTTGGACAGGGGGCGACTGAAGCTTTCTTT. Translation: CSVGQGATEAFF. Looking up the rest from reference TRBV29-1 and TRBJ1-1 gives the full variable domain: SAVISQKPSRDICQRGTSLTIQCQVDSQVTMMFWYRQQPGQSLTLIATANQGSEATYESGFVIDKFPISRPNLTFSTLTVSNMSPEDSSIYLCSVGQGATEAFFGQGTRLTVV.

In its sample, this clonotype was seen many times. The rearrangement uses TRBV7-3 and TRBJ2-4; TRBD2 might be the D (5 bases). The CDR3 length is 15 residues. Germline V gene data show CDR1 as SGHTA and CDR2 as FQGTGA. V shed 2 bases and J shed 1 base, with 9 bases lying between them. CDR3 sequence (DNA): TGTGCCAGCAGCTTAGTGTCGGGGGCCAAAAACATTCAGTACTTC. This sequence encodes CASSLVSGAKNIQYF. The full variable domain, completed using reference TRBV7-3 and TRBJ2-4, is GAGVSQTPSNKVTEKGKYVELRCDPISGHTALYWYRQSLGQGPEFLIYFQGTGAADDSGLPNDRFFAVRPEGSVSTLKIQRTERGDSAVYLCASSLVSGAKNIQYFGAGTRLSVL.

The chain has TRBV12-3 or TRBV12-4 and TRBJ1-1, with D unclear. With 4 bases removed from V and 0 bases from J, the gap between germline ends came to 6 bases. This CDR3 spans 13 amino acids. The CDR3 reads CASSSGLNTEAFF. The CDR3 DNA follows: TGTGCCAGCAGTTCCGGATTGAACACTGAAGCTTTCTTT.

V gene TRBV4-2 combines with J gene TRBJ1-6; D might be TRBD1 (5 bases). Germline V gene data show CDR1 as LGHNA and CDR2 as YNFKEQ. The CDR3 loop spans 17 amino acids. The V gene lost 0 bases and the J gene lost 4 bases, with 13 bases spanning the gap. The CDR3 DNA sequence: TGTGCCAGCAGCCAAGAAAGACAGTTGACATATAATTCACCCCTCCACTTT. Protein: CASSQERQLTYNSPLHF.

By share of the sample, this clonotype is medium-sized (0.01 to 0.1%). The CDR3 sequence: CASSQERGGQETQYF. CDR3 nucleotide sequence: TGCGCCAGCAGCCAAGAGCGGGGGGGCCAAGAGACCCAGTACTTC. J is TRBJ2-5 and V is TRBV4-3; 9 bases match TRBD2. The CDR3 is 15 amino acids. Trimming at V came to 0 bases and at J to 1 base, leaving 0 bases not matched to a gene. Germline CDR1 and CDR2: LGHNA and YSLEER.

This clonotype was counted many times. This chain uses TRBV29-1 with TRBJ2-3; D call uncertain. This CDR3 comprises 12 residues. The V end was cut by 5 bases, the J end by 6 bases, with 12 bases between. Germline CDR1 is SQVTM and CDR2 is ANQGSEA. DNA of the CDR3: TGCAGCGTTTTCCCTGGTTGGGATACGCAGTATTTT. It is translated as CSVFPGWDTQYF.